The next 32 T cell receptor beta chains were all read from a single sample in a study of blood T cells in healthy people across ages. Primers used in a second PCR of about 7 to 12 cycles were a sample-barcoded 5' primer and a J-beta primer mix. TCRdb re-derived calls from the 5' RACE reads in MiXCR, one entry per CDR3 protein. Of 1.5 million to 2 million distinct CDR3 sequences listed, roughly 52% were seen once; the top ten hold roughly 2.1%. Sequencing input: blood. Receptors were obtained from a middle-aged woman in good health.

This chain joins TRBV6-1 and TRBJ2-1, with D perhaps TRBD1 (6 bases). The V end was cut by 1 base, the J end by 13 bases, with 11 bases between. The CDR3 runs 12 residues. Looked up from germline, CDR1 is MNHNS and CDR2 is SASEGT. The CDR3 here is CASSEGGGSQFF. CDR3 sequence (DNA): TGTGCCAGCAGTGAAGGAGGGGGTTCCCAGTTCTTC.

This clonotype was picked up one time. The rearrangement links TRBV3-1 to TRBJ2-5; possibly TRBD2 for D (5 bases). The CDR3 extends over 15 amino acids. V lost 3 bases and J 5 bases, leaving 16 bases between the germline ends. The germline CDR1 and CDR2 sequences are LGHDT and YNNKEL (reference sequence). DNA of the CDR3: TGTGCCAGCAGCCACCTCGGACTCGTCCGTGAGACCCAGTACTTC. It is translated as CASSHLGLVRETQYF.

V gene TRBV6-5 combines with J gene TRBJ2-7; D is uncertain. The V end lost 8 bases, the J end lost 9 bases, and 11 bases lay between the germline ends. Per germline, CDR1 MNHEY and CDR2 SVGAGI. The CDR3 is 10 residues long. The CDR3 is CASEGDRQYF. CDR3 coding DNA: TGTGCCAGCGAAGGAGATCGGCAGTACTTC.

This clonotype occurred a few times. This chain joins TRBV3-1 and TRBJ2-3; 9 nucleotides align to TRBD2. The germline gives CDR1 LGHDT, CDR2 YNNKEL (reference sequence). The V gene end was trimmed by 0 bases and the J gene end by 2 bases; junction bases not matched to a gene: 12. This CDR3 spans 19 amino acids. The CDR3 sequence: CASSQDERGVIGVTDTQYF. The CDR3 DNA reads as TGTGCCAGCAGCCAAGACGAGCGGGGGGTAATAGGAGTCACAGATACGCAGTATTTT.

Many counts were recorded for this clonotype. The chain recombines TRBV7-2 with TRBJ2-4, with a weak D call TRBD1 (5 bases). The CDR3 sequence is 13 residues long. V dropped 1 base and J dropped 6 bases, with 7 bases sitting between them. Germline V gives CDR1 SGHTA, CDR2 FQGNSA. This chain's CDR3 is CASSLGQLNIQYF. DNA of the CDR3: TGTGCCAGCAGCTTAGGACAGTTAAACATTCAGTACTTC.

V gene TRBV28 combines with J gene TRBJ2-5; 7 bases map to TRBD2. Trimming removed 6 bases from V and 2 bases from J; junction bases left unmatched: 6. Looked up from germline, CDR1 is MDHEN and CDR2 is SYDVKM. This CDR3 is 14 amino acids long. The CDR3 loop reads CASRAGGKQETQYF. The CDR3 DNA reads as TGTGCCAGCAGAGCCGGGGGGAAACAAGAGACCCAGTACTTC. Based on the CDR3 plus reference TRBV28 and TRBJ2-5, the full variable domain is DVKVTQSSRYLVKRTGEKVFLECVQDMDHENMFWYRQDPGLGLRLIYFSYDVKMKEKGDIPEGYSVSREKKERFSLILESASTNQTSMYLCASRAGGKQETQYFGPGTRLLVL.

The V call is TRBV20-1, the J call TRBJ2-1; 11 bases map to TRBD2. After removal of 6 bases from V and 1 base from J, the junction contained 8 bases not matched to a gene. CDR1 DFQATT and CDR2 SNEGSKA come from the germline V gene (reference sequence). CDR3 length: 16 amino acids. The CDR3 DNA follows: TGCAGTGCATCCCTGGGACTAGCGGAATCCTACAATGAGCAGTTCTTC. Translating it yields CSASLGLAESYNEQFF.

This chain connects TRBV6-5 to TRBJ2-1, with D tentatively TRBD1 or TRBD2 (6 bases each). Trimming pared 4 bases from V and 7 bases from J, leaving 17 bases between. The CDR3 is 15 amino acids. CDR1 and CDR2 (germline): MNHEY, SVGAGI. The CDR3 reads CASSLGRGQRNEQFF. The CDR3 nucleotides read TGTGCCAGCAGTTTAGGCCGGGGGCAAAGGAATGAGCAGTTCTTC.

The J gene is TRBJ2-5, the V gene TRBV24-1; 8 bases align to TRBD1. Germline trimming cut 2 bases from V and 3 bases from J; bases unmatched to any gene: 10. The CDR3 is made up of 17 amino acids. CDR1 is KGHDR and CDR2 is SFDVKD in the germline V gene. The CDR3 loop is CATSDWGAGGAKETQYF. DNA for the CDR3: TGTGCCACCAGTGATTGGGGGGCAGGGGGCGCGAAAGAGACCCAGTACTTC.

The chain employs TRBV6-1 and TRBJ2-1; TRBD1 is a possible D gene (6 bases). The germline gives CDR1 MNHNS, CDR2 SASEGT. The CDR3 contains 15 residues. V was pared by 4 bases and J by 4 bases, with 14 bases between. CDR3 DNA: TGTGCCAGCAGTGGGGAAGGGGGAATATACAATGAGCAGTTCTTC. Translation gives CASSGEGGIYNEQFF.

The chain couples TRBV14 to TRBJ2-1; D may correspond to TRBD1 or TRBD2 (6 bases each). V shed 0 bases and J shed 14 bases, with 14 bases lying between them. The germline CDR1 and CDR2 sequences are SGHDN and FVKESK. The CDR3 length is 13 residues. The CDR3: CASSQDFAGEEFF. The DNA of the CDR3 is TGTGCCAGCAGCCAAGATTTCGCAGGGGAGGAGTTCTTC.

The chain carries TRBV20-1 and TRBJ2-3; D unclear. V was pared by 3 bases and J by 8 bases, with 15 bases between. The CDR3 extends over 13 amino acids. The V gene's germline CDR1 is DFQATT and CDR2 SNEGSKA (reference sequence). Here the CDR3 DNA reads TGCAGTGCTAGGGACCTACTTTTCGGTACGCAGTATTTT. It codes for CSARDLLFGTQYF.

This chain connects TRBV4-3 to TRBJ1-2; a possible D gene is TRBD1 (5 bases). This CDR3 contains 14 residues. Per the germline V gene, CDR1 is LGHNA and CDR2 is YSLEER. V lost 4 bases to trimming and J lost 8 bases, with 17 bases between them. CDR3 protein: CASSPEAGFGGYTF. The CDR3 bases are TGCGCCAGCAGCCCTGAGGCAGGGTTTGGAGGCTACACCTTC.

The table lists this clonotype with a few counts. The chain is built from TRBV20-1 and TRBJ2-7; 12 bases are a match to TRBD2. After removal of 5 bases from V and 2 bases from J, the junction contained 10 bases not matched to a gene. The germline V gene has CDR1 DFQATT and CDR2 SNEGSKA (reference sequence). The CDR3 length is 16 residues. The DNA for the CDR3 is TGCAGTGCTCACCCGTTTCTAGCGGGGGGGCCCTACGAGCAGTACTTC. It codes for CSAHPFLAGGPYEQYF.

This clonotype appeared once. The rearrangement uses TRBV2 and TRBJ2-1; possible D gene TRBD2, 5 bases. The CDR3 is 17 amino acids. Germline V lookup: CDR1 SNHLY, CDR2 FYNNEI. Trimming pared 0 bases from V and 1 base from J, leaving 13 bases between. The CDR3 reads CASSEAQRAESYNEQFF. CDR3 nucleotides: TGTGCCAGCAGTGAAGCTCAGAGGGCAGAATCCTACAATGAGCAGTTCTTC.

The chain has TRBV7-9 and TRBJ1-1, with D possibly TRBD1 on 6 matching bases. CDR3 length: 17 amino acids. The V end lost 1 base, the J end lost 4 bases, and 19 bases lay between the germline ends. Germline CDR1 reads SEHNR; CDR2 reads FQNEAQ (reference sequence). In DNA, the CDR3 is TGTGCCAGCAGCTTAGAGGGGCACACAGGGACGGGCACTGAAGCTTTCTTT. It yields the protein CASSLEGHTGTGTEAFF.

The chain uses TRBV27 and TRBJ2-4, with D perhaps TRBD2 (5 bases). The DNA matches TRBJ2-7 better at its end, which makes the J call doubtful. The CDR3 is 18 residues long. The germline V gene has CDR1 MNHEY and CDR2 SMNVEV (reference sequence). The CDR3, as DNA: TGTGCCAGCAGTTTATCGAAAAGTAAGGGTGGGAGCTCCTACGAGCAGTACTTC. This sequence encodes CASSLSKSKGGSSYEQYF.

Here the CDR3 reads CASSLWAGGSSEQFF. Written as DNA, the CDR3 is TGTGCCAGCAGCTTATGGGCCGGGGGGTCGAGTGAGCAGTTCTTC. V usage is TRBV7-3 and J usage is TRBJ2-1, with 7 bases identical to TRBD2. The CDR3 spans 15 residues. CDR1 SGHTA and CDR2 FQGTGA come from the germline V gene. J gave up 9 bases and V 2 bases, and 10 bases lay outside the gene matches.

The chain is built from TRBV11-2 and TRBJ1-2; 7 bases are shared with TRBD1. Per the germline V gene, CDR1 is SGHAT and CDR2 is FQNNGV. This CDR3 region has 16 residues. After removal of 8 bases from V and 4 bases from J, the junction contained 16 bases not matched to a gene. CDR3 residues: CASGGTESRGAYGYTF. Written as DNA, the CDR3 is TGTGCCAGCGGTGGGACAGAGTCCCGGGGGGCCTATGGCTACACCTTC.

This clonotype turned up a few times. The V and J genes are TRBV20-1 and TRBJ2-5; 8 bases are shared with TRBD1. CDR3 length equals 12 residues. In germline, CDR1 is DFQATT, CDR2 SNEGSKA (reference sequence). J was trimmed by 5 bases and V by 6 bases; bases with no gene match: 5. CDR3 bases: TGCAGTGCCAGGGGACAGGCCGAGACCCAGTACTTC. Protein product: CSARGQAETQYF.

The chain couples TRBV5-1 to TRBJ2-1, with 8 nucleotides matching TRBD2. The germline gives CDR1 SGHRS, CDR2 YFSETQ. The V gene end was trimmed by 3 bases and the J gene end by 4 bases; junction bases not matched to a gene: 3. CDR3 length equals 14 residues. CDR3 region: CASSWTSSYNEQFF. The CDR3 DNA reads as TGCGCCAGCAGCTGGACTAGCTCTTACAATGAGCAGTTCTTC.

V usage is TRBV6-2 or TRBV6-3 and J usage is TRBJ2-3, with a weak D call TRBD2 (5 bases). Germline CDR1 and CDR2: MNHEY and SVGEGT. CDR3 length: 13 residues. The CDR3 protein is CARRAGPNDTQYF. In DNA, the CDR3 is TGTGCGAGAAGGGCGGGCCCCAATGATACGCAGTATTTT.

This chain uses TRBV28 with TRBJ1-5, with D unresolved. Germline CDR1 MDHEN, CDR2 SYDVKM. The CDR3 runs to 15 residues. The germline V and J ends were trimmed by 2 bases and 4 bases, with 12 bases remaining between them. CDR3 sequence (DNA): TGTGCCAGCAGTTTAGACGCCACGGGAAATCAGCCCCAGCATTTT. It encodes CASSLDATGNQPQHF.

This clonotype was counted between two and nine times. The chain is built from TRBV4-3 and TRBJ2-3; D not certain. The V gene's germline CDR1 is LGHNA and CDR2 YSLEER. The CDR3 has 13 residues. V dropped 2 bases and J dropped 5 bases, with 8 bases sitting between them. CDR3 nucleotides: TGCGCCAGCAGCCAACTCTACGGAGATACGCAGTATTTT. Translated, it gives CASSQLYGDTQYF.

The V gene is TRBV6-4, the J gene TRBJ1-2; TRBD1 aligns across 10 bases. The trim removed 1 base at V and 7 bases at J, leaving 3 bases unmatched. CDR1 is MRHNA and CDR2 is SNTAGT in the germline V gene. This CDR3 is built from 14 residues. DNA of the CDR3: TGTGCCAGCAGTGACTGGGACAGGGGTCGTGGCTACACCTTC. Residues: CASSDWDRGRGYTF.

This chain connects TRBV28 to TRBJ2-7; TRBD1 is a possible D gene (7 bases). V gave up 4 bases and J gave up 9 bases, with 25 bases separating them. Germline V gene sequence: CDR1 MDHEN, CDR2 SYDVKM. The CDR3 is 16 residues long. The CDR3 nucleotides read TGTGCCAGCAGTTCCGGGGGAATCCAGGGGGGCAAAGGGCAGTACTTC. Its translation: CASSSGGIQGGKGQYF.

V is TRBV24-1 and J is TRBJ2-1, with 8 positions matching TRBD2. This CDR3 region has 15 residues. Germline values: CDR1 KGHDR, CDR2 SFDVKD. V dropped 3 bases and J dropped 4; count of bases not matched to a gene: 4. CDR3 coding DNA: TGTGCCACCAGTGATCCCCTAGCGGGTTACAATGAGCAGTTCTTC. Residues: CATSDPLAGYNEQFF.

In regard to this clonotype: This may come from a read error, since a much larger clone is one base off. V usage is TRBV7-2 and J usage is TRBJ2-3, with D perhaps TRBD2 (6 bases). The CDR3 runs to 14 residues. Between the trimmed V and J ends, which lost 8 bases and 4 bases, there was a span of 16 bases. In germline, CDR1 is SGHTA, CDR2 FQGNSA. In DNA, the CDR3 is TGTGCCAGCTGCGTAGCGGCTAGCCCAGATACGCAGTATTTT. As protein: CASCVAASPDTQYF.

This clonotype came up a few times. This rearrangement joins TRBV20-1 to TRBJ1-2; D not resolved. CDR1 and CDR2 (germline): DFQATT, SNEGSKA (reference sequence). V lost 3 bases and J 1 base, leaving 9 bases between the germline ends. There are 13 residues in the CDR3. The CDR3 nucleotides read TGCAGTGCTAGCCGCGGGGATAACTATGGCTACACCTTC. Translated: CSASRGDNYGYTF.

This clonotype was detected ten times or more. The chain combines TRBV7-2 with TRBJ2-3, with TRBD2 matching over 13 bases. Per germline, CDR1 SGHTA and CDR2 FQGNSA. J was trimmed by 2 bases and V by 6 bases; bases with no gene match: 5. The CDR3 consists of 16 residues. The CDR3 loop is CASSLGLAGATDTQYF. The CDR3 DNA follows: TGTGCCAGCAGTCTCGGACTAGCGGGGGCCACAGATACGCAGTATTTT.

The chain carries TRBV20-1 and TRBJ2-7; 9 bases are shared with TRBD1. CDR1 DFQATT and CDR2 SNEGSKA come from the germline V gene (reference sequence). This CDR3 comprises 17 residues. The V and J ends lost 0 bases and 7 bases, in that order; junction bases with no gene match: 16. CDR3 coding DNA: TGCAGTGCTAGAGATACCGGGACAGGGTCGGATAACAATGAGCAGTACTTC. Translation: CSARDTGTGSDNNEQYF.

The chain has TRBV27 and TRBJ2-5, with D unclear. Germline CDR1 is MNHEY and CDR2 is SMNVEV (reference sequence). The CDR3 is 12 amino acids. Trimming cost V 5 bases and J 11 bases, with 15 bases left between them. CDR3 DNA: TGTGCCAGCAGTCCCCCTGGCATGCGACAGTACTTC. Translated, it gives CASSPPGMRQYF.